This T cell receptor beta chain emerged from a study of tumor-infiltrating lymphocytes in primary liver carcinoma. Trimming shortened V by 11 bases and J by 4 bases, and 18 bases separated the two germline ends. This CDR3 spans 15 amino acids. CDR1 and CDR2 (germline): MNHEY, SVGEGT. The tissue used was unsorted bulk material of about 20-33 mg. RNA and DNA were co-extracted from it with the AllPrep DNA/RNA mini kit. The authors made TCR beta cDNA from roughly 480 ng total RNA with a constant-region primer. Three rounds of nested multiplex PCR with slightly modified ARM-PCR produced TCR beta libraries. Rounds one and two of PCR, each of 10 cycles, were primed with TRBV1-TRBV30 forward primers and a C-beta reverse primer. TCRdb re-called the multiplex PCR reads through MiXCR, storing one row per CDR3 protein. The data hold 80,000 or so distinct CDR3 sequences, with around 66% observed a single time.

The chain uses TRBV6-2 or TRBV6-3 and TRBJ2-6; D gene ambiguous. The TCR originated in a man in his forties or fifties with primary liver carcinoma and hepatitis B virus infection. Sequencing was performed on tumor-adjacent normal liver tissue. CDR3 nucleotides: TGTGCCGGCACTTACTCGATATCAGGGGCCAACGTCCTGACTTTC. It is translated as CAGTYSISGANVLTF.